This T cell receptor (beta chain) was captured in a study of blood T cell repertoires in COVID-19. Turning to the study itself: Samples representing acute and convalescent COVID-19 were sourced from the United States, Italy and Spain. Sources were T cells, B-cell-depleted T cells, or PBMCs; the material itself was cDNA or gDNA.

Germline lookup yields CDR1 MNHEY and CDR2 SVGAGI. This CDR3 region has 14 residues. Trimming cost V 7 bases and J 3 bases, with 12 bases left between them. As handled by the study authors: Estimation of nucleated cell counts was performed using reference gene primer amplification. Assay used: immunoSEQ multiplex PCR; TCRdb lists only in-frame clones, some missing. V and J calls and clone size are given by that table; D and trimming were obtained from the DNA. This table holds roughly 74,000 clones, around 88% found once. The genes are TRBV6-5 and TRBJ2-2, with a weak D call TRBD1 (6 bases). The sequenced sample was peripheral blood. The origin of this receptor is a woman aged 80 or over with active or convalescent COVID-19. The CDR3 loop is CASIGGSYTGELFF. The CDR3, as DNA: TGTGCCAGCATAGGGGGTTCTTACACCGGGGAGCTGTTTTTT.